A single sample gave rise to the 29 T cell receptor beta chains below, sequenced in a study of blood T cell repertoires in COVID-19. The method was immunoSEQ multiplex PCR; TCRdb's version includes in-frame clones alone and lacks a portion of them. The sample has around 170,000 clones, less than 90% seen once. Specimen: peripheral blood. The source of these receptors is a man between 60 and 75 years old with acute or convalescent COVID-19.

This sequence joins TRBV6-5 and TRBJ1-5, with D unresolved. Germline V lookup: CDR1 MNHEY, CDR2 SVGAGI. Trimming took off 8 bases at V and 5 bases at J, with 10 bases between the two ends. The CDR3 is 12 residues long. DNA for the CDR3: TGTGCCAGCGGCAGGAGGTATCAGCCCCAGCATTTT. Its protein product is CASGRRYQPQHF.

DNA of the CDR3: TGCGCCAGCAGCTTGGCAGGGACAGGGGGCGCGCAGGAAAAACTGTTTTTT. It translates to CASSLAGTGGAQEKLFF. The chain carries TRBV5-1 and TRBJ1-4, with TRBD1 identical over 12 bases. Germline V gives CDR1 SGHRS, CDR2 YFSETQ. Trimming took 0 bases from V and 8 from J; bases not matched to a gene: 8. The CDR3 contains 17 residues.

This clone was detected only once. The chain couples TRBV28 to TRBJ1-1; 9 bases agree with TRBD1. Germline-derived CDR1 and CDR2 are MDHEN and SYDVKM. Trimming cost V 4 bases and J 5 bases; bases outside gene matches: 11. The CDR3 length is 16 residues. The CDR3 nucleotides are TGTGCCAGCAGTTCCTCGGGACAGGGCGCGGGGACTGAAGCTTTCTTT. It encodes CASSSSGQGAGTEAFF.

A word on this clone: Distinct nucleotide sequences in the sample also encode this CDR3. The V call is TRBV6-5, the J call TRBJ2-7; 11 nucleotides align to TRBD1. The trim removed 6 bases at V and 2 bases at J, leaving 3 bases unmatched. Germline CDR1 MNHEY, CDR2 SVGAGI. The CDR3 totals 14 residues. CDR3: CASRPGQGAYEQYF. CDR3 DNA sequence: TGTGCCAGCAGACCGGGACAGGGGGCCTACGAGCAGTACTTC.

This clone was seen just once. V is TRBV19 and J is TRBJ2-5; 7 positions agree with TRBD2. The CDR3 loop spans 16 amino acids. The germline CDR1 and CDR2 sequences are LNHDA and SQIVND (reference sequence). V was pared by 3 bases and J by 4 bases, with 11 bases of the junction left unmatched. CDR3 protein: CASSIRPAGRVETQYF. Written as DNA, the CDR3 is TGTGCCAGTAGTATTCGCCCAGCGGGAAGGGTAGAGACCCAGTACTTC.

The CDR3, as DNA: TGCGCCAGCACCCAACTAGCGGGGGGTCCTGATGAGCAGTTCTTC. Translation: CASTQLAGGPDEQFF. The V call is TRBV10-2, the J call TRBJ2-1; 12 bases are shared with TRBD2. With 7 bases clipped from V and 8 bases from J, the junction kept 9 bases outside the gene matches. This CDR3 has 15 amino acids. CDR1 is WSHSY, CDR2 SAAADI, per germline.

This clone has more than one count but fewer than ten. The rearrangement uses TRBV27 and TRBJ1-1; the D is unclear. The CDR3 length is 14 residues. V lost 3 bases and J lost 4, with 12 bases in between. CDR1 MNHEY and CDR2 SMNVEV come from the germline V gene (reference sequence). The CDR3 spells CASSLRDDGTEAFF. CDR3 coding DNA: TGTGCCAGCAGTTTGAGGGATGATGGCACTGAAGCTTTCTTT.

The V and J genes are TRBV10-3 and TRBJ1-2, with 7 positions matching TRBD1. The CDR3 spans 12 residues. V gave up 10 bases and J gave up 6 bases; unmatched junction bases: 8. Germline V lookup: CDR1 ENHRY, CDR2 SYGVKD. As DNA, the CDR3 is TGTGCCACAGGTGGGCAGGGGGATGGCTACACCTTC. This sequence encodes CATGGQGDGYTF.

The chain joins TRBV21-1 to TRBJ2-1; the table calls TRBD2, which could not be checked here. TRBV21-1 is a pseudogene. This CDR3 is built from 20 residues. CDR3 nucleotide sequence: TGTGCCAGCAGCAAAGGTACACTAGCGCCATCCCTTCTTTTCTACAATGAGCAGTTCTTC. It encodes CASSKGTLAPSLLFYNEQFF.

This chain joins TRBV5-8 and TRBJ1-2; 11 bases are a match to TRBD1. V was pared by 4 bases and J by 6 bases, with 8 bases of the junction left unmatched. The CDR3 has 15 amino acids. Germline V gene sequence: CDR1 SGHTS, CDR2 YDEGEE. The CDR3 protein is CASSLEGQGADGYTF. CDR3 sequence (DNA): TGTGCCAGCAGCCTGGAAGGACAGGGGGCGGATGGCTACACCTTC.

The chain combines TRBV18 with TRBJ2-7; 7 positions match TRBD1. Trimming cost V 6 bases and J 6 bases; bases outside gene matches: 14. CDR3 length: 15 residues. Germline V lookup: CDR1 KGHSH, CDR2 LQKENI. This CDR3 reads CASSGNRGLTGEQYF. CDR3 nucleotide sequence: TGTGCCAGCTCGGGGAACAGGGGTCTAACGGGCGAGCAGTACTTC.

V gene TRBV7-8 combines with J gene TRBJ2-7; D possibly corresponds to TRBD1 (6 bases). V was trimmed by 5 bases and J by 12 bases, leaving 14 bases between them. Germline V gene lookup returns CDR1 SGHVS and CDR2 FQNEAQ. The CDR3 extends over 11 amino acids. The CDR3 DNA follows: TGTGCCAGCAGCACATGGGACAAGGCGTACTTC. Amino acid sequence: CASSTWDKAYF.

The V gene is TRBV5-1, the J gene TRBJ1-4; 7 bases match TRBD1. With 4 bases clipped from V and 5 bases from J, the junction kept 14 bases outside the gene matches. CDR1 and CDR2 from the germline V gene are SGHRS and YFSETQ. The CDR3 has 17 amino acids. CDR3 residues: CASSPNKKTGKNEKLFF. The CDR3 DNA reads TGCGCCAGCAGCCCGAACAAAAAGACAGGGAAGAATGAAAAACTGTTTTTT.

CDR3 sequence (DNA): TGTGCCAGCAGCGTAGGACAGGGGAACACTGAAGCTTTCTTT. Translating gives CASSVGQGNTEAFF. The rearrangement uses TRBV9 and TRBJ1-1, with 7 bases identical to TRBD1. Trimming at V came to 0 bases and at J to 1 base, leaving 0 bases not matched to a gene. CDR1 and CDR2 from the germline V gene are SGDLS and YYNGEE. The length of the CDR3 is 14 residues.

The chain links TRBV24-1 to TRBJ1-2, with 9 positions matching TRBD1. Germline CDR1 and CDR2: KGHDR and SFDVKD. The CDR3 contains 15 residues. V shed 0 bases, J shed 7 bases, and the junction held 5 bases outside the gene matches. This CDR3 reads CATSDLGQGIGGYTF. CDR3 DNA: TGTGCCACCAGTGATTTGGGACAGGGGATAGGTGGCTACACCTTC.

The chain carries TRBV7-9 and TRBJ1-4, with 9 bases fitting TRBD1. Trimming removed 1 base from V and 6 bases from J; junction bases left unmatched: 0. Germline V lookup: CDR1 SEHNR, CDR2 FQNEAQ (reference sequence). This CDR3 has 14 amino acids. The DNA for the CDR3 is TGTGCCAGCAGCTTAGGGACAGGGGATGAAAAACTGTTTTTT. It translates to CASSLGTGDEKLFF.

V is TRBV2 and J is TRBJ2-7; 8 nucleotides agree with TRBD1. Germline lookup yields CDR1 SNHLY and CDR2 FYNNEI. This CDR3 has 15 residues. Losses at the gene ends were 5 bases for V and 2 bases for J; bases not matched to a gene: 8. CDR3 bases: TGTGCCAGCAGTCCGGACAGGGTGGGACCCTACGAGCAGTACGTC. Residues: CASSPDRVGPYEQYV.

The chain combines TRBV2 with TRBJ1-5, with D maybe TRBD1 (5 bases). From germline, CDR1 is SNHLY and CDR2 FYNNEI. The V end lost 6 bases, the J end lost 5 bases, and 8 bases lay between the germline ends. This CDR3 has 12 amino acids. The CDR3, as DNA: TGTGCCAGCAGGCAGGGCGATCAGCCCCAGCATTTT. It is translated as CASRQGDQPQHF.

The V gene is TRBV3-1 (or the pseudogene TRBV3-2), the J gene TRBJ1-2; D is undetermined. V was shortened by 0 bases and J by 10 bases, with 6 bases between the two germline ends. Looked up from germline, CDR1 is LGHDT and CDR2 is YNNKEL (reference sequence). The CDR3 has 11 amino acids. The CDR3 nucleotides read TGTGCCAGCAGCCAAGACCGTGTCTACACCTTC. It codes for CASSQDRVYTF.

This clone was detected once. CDR3 sequence (DNA): TGTGCCACCAGTGAACTCGGGACAGGGGGAACCTACAATGAGCAGTTCTTC. The encoded protein is CATSELGTGGTYNEQFF. V is TRBV24-1 and J is TRBJ2-1, with 11 bases that match TRBD1. Germline CDR1 is KGHDR and CDR2 is SFDVKD. This CDR3 has 17 amino acids. V lost 4 bases to trimming and J lost 2 bases; unmatched junction nucleotides: 6.

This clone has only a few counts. The CDR3 sequence: CASRGTGSWANEKLFF. The CDR3 DNA follows: TGTGCCAGCAGAGGGACTGGCTCGTGGGCTAATGAAAAACTGTTTTTT. V gene TRBV27 combines with J gene TRBJ1-4; possibly TRBD1 for D (5 bases). This CDR3 has 16 residues. Germline values: CDR1 MNHEY, CDR2 SMNVEV (reference sequence). Trimming took 6 bases from V and 3 from J, leaving 17 bases between them.

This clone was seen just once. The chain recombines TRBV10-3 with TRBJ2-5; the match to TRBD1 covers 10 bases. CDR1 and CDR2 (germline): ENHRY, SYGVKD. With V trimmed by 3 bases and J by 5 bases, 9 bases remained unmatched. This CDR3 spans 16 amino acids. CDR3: CAISDTGTGEFETQYF. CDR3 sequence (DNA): TGTGCCATCAGTGATACCGGGACAGGGGAATTTGAGACCCAGTACTTC.

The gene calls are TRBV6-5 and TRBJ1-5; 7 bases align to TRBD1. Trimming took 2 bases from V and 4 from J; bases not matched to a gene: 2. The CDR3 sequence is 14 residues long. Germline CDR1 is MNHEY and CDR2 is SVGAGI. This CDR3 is CASSYDRANQPQHF. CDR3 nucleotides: TGTGCCAGCAGTTACGACAGGGCAAATCAGCCCCAGCATTTT.

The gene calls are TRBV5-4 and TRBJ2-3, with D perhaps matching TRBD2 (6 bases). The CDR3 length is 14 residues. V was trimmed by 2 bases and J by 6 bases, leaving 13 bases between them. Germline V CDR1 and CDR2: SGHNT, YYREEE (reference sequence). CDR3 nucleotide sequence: TGTGCCAGCAGCTTTCAGTCCCGGGAGGATACGCAGTATTTT. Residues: CASSFQSREDTQYF.

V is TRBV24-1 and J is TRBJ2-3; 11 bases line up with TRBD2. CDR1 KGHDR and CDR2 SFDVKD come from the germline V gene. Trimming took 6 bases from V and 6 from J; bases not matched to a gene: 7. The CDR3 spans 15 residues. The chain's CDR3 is CATSKTSGGTDTQYF. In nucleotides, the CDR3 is TGTGCCACCAGTAAAACTAGCGGGGGAACTGATACGCAGTATTTT.

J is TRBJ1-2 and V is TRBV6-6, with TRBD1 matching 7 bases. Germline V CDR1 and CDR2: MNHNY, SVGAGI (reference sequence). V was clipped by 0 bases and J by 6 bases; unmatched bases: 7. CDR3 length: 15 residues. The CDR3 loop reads CASSYSSTGEDGYTF. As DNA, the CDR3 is TGTGCCAGCAGTTACTCGAGTACAGGGGAGGATGGCTACACCTTC.

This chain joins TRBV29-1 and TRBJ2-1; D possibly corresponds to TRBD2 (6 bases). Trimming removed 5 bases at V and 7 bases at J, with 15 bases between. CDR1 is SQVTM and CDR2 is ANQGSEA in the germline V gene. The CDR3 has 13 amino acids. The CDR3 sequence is CSVPSVGGNEQFF. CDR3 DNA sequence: TGCAGCGTTCCAAGTGTGGGAGGAAATGAGCAGTTCTTC.

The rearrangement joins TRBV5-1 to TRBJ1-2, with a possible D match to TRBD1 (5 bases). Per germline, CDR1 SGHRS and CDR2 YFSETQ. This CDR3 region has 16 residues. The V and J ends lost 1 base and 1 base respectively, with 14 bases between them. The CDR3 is CASSLRQTPFNYGYTF. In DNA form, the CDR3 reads TGCGCCAGCAGCTTGAGACAGACTCCTTTTAACTATGGCTACACCTTC.

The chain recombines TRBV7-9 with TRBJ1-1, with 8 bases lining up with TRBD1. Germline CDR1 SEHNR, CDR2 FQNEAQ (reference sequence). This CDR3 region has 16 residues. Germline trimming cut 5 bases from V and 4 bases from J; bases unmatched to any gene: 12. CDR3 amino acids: CASSIDRGGFGTEAFF. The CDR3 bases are TGTGCCAGCAGCATCGACAGGGGAGGTTTTGGCACTGAAGCTTTCTTT.